This TCR beta chain was recovered during a study of blood T cell repertoires in COVID-19. Study information: The cDNA or gDNA used as material had been derived from T cells, B-cell-depleted T cells, or PBMCs.

Original processing notes: Nucleated cell counts were estimated from reference gene primer amplification. The protocol was immunoSEQ multiplex PCR, while the TCRdb copy is restricted to in-frame clones and leaves out a portion. D and trimming were read from the DNA, whereas the V and J calls and clone size are those reported in that table. Among more than 60,000 clones, roughly 90% were seen once, and the ten largest hold roughly 23%. V was pared by 3 bases and J by 2 bases, with 9 bases between. Germline V lookup: CDR1 KGHSH, CDR2 LQKENI. The CDR3 has 14 residues. This chain joins TRBV18 and TRBJ2-3; D might be TRBD2 (6 bases). This receptor was obtained from a woman aged 50 to 60 with active or convalescent COVID-19. The sample comprised peripheral blood. The CDR3 spells CASSPGGNTDTQYF. In DNA form, the CDR3 reads TGTGCCAGCTCACCCGGGGGAAACACAGATACGCAGTATTTT.